A single T cell receptor beta chain is shown here with its context. Its antigen is unidentified. The sample belongs to a study of T-cell memory formation after mild COVID-19. General study results and limits: The main location of contracting CD4+ clones was CM and EM, and that of contracting CD8+ clones was EMRA. Contracting clones from day 15 to 85 had balanced CD4/CD8; later expanders favoured CD4+.

Constant-segment primers served in 5'RACE that generated TCR alpha and TCR beta cDNA libraries bearing sample barcodes and UMIs. TCRdb re-analysed the 5' RACE reads in MiXCR, keeping a single row per CDR3 protein. The data show approximately 440,000 distinct CDR3 sequences, around 20% seen once. This clonotype was sampled from an adult woman who had mild COVID-19 (a few samples of this study predate the infection). Cell type and time point are not known. The sample was PBMCs or a T cell subset sorted from them (not recorded which).

The DNA of the CDR3 is TGTGCCTGGAGTGGAGGACTAGCTGCTGGGGCCAACGTCCTGACTTTC. Its protein is CAWSGGLAAGANVLTF. The rearrangement links TRBV30 to TRBJ2-6; 8 bases agree with TRBD2. The CDR3 contains 16 residues. The V gene's germline CDR1 is GTSNPN and CDR2 SVGIG (reference sequence). Trimming took 1 base from V and 2 from J; bases not matched to a gene: 4.